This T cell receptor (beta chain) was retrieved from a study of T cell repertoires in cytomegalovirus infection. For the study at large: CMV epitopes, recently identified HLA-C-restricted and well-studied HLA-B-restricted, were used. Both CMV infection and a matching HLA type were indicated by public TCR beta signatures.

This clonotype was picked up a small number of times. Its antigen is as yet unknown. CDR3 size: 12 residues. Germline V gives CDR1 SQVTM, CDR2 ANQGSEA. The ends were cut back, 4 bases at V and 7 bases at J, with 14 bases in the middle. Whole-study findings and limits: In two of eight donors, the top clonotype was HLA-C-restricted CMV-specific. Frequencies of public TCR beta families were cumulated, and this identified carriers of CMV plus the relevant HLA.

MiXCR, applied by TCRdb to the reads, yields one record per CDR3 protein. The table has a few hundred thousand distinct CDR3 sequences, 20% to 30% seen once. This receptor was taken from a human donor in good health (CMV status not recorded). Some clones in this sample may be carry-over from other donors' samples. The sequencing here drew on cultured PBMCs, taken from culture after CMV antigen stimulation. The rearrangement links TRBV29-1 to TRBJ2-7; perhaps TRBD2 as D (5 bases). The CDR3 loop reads CSVVVGVDEQYF. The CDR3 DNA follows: TGCAGCGTTGTGGTGGGAGTGGATGAGCAGTACTTC.